The 13 T cell receptor beta chains in this list originate from one sample, sequenced in a study of CD8 T cells in ankylosing spondylitis. TCRdb re-called the 5' RACE reads through MiXCR, storing one row per CDR3 protein. The profile shows about 250,000 distinct CDR3 sequences, about 10% of them singletons. Sequencing was done on a sample of blood, either unsorted or a sorted T cell fraction (not recorded which). Receptors were obtained from a male donor with ankylosing spondylitis or in good health (not recorded which).

This clonotype was counted ten times or more. The rearrangement uses TRBV29-1 and TRBJ2-2; the D gene could be TRBD1 or TRBD2 (5 bases each). In germline, CDR1 is SQVTM, CDR2 ANQGSEA. With 4 bases removed from V and 7 bases from J, the gap between germline ends came to 22 bases. The CDR3 runs 16 residues. CDR3 in amino acids: CSVVVGAVLTSGELFF. In nucleotides, the CDR3 is TGCAGCGTTGTAGTAGGGGCAGTCCTTACTAGCGGGGAGCTGTTTTTT.

This clonotype showed up many times. The rearrangement uses TRBV7-2 and TRBJ2-7; 8 bases are shared with TRBD1. This CDR3 has 15 amino acids. The V and J ends lost 5 bases and 3 bases, in that order; junction bases with no gene match: 9. Germline CDR1 SGHTA, CDR2 FQGNSA. Here the CDR3 DNA reads TGTGCCAGCAGCCTTTCGGGACAGGAGTTCTACGAGCAGTACTTC. This encodes CASSLSGQEFYEQYF.

At least ten counts were recorded for this clonotype. The genes are TRBV5-1 and TRBJ2-1; D unresolved. Trimming left V 0 bases short and J 4 bases short, with 5 bases between. The CDR3 covers 13 residues. CDR1 and CDR2 (germline): SGHRS, YFSETQ. The CDR3 region is CASSLDYYNEQFF. CDR3 DNA: TGCGCCAGCAGCTTGGACTATTACAATGAGCAGTTCTTC.

The chain combines TRBV7-2 with TRBJ2-7; TRBD1 agrees at 11 bases. The junction had 2 bases not matched to a gene; V was cut back by 4 bases and J by 6 bases. Per germline, CDR1 SGHTA and CDR2 FQGNSA. The length of the CDR3 is 13 residues. CDR3 sequence: CASSWDRGSEQYF. The CDR3 region has the DNA TGTGCCAGCAGCTGGGACAGGGGGTCCGAGCAGTACTTC.

This clonotype was recorded a few times. The gene calls are TRBV30 and TRBJ2-1, with 7 positions matching TRBD1. The CDR3 loop spans 12 amino acids. V was pared by 1 base and J by 8 bases, with 2 bases of the junction left unmatched. Germline V CDR1 and CDR2: GTSNPN, SVGIG (reference sequence). The CDR3 loop reads CAWSATGHEQFF. The CDR3 coding sequence is TGTGCCTGGAGTGCGACAGGGCATGAGCAGTTCTTC.

The chain has TRBV7-9 and TRBJ1-1; D remains unclear. Between the trimmed V and J ends, which lost 5 bases and 7 bases, there was a span of 11 bases. The CDR3 is made up of 12 amino acids. In germline, CDR1 is SEHNR, CDR2 FQNEAQ (reference sequence). CDR3 amino acids: CASSVRGNEAFF. Written as DNA, the CDR3 is TGTGCCAGCAGCGTACGAGGTAATGAAGCTTTCTTT.

This clonotype appeared many times. The chain links TRBV20-1 to TRBJ2-2; tentatively, D is TRBD1 (6 bases). CDR1 is DFQATT, CDR2 SNEGSKA, per germline (reference sequence). V was trimmed by 5 bases and J by 0 bases, leaving 10 bases between them. This CDR3 is 14 amino acids long. CDR3: CSAGTGSNTGELFF. CDR3 nucleotide sequence: TGCAGTGCTGGAACAGGGTCGAACACCGGGGAGCTGTTTTTT.

At least ten counts were recorded for this clonotype. The V gene is TRBV12-3 or TRBV12-4, the J gene TRBJ1-6; 7 bases match TRBD1. J was trimmed by 7 bases and V by 6 bases; bases with no gene match: 9. The CDR3 length is 15 residues. CDR3 coding DNA: TGTGCCAGCAGCCTCCAGACAGGGAAGAATTCACCCCTCCACTTT. This sequence encodes CASSLQTGKNSPLHF.

Ten or more counts support this clonotype. The genes are TRBV25-1 and TRBJ1-5; D perhaps matches TRBD1 (6 bases). CDR1 is MGHDK and CDR2 is SYGVNS in the germline V gene. There are 13 residues in the CDR3. The V gene lost 4 bases and the J gene lost 4 bases, with 8 bases spanning the gap. The CDR3 region is CASSVQGNQPQHF. For the CDR3, the DNA is TGTGCCAGCAGTGTTCAGGGGAATCAGCCCCAGCATTTT.

Comment on this clonotype: This may come from a read error, since a much larger clone is one base off. The chain has TRBV3-1 and TRBJ2-2; D is perhaps TRBD1 or TRBD2 (5 bases each). The CDR3 is 16 amino acids. Germline lookup yields CDR1 LGHDT and CDR2 YNNKEL (reference sequence). The CDR3, as DNA: TGTGTCAGCAGCCTAAGAGGGGCAAGAGAAACCGGGGAGCTGTTTTTT. Residues: CVSSLRGARETGELFF.

V usage is TRBV7-9 and J usage is TRBJ2-1; perhaps TRBD1 as D (5 bases). V gave up 8 bases and J gave up 4 bases, with 15 bases separating them. Germline V gene lookup returns CDR1 SEHNR and CDR2 FQNEAQ (reference sequence). CDR3 length: 14 residues. The CDR3 region has the DNA TGTGCCAGCCACAAGGACACCCAGTACAATGAGCAGTTCTTC. It yields the protein CASHKDTQYNEQFF.

The gene calls are TRBV5-4 and TRBJ1-2; TRBD1 agrees at 9 bases. CDR1 is SGHNT, CDR2 YYREEE, per germline (reference sequence). With V trimmed by 3 bases and J by 14 bases, 8 bases remained unmatched. The CDR3 spans 12 residues. The CDR3 loop is CASSWDRALETF. The CDR3 bases are TGTGCCAGCAGCTGGGACAGGGCCTTAGAGACCTTC.

This clonotype was observed at least ten times. The chain uses TRBV7-2 and TRBJ2-7; 12 bases line up with TRBD2. The length of the CDR3 is 16 residues. Germline V lookup: CDR1 SGHTA, CDR2 FQGNSA. After removal of 5 bases from V and 0 bases from J, the junction contained 5 bases not matched to a gene. In DNA form, the CDR3 reads TGTGCCAGCAGCGGGTCTAGCGGGAGGGCCTCCTACGAGCAGTACTTC. Protein product: CASSGSSGRASYEQYF.